The 10 T cell receptor beta chains reported below all come from one sample, sequenced in a study of yellow fever vaccine responses in identical twins. TCRdb itself ran the RT-PCR reads through MiXCR, one entry per CDR3 protein. Of about 6,900 distinct CDR3 sequences listed, roughly 84% are singletons. The source was T cells from blood (PBMCs), unsorted or a sorted subset (not recorded which), collected before or after yellow fever vaccination (not recorded which). The receptors were sampled from a woman aged 18-30 years who received the yellow fever vaccine.

This clonotype turned up a few times. The chain couples TRBV29-1 to TRBJ1-1; D gene uncertain. The CDR3 runs 10 residues. Trimming removed 4 bases from V and 8 bases from J, with 8 bases in between. The germline CDR1 and CDR2 sequences are SQVTM and ANQGSEA. The CDR3 protein is CSVVGIEAFF. CDR3 sequence (DNA): TGCAGCGTTGTGGGGATCGAAGCTTTCTTT.

This clonotype came up once. The V call is TRBV11-3, the J call TRBJ1-2; D not certain. The CDR3 has 14 residues. With 4 bases removed from V and 0 bases from J, the gap between germline ends came to 9 bases. CDR1 is SGHNT, CDR2 YENEEA, per germline. In DNA, the CDR3 is TGTGCCAGCAGCTCTTGGGGAGCTAACTATGGCTACACCTTC. As protein: CASSSWGANYGYTF.

The rearrangement uses TRBV12-3 or TRBV12-4 and TRBJ2-7; 11 bases line up with TRBD2. CDR3 length equals 14 residues. V lost 6 bases to trimming and J lost 5 bases; unmatched junction nucleotides: 6. CDR3 nucleotide sequence: TGTGCCAGCAGGTTGACTAGCGGGATCCACGAGCAGTACTTC. Translation: CASRLTSGIHEQYF.

CDR3 region: CATSRVRPGRGGYEQYF. The CDR3 bases are TGTGCCACCAGCAGGGTAAGGCCGGGACGCGGAGGCTACGAGCAGTACTTC. This chain connects TRBV15 to TRBJ2-7, with D perhaps assigned TRBD1 or TRBD2 (5 bases each). The length of the CDR3 is 17 residues. Deletions cut 3 bases from V and 3 bases from J, with 21 bases between. The germline gives CDR1 LNHNV, CDR2 YYDKDF (reference sequence). The full variable domain, its missing parts supplied by reference TRBV15 and TRBJ2-7, is DAMVIQNPRYQVTQFGKPVTLSCSQTLNHNVMYWYQQKSSQAPKLLFHYYDKDFNNEADTPDNFQSRRPNTSFCFLDIRSPGLGDTAMYLCATSRVRPGRGGYEQYFGPGTRLTVT.

The chain links TRBV11-2 to TRBJ2-7, with D uncertain. The CDR3 loop spans 13 amino acids. V lost 3 bases to trimming and J lost 3 bases, with 9 bases between them. Germline CDR1 is SGHAT and CDR2 is FQNNGV. CDR3 in amino acids: CASSFGSNYEQYF. The CDR3 DNA reads as TGTGCCAGCAGCTTTGGGTCGAACTACGAGCAGTACTTC.

This clonotype was seen more than once but under ten times. This chain links TRBV2 with TRBJ1-1; D possibly corresponds to TRBD1 (5 bases). CDR3 length: 14 residues. The V end lost 7 bases, the J end lost 5 bases, and 17 bases lay between the germline ends. CDR1 and CDR2 from the germline V gene are SNHLY and FYNNEI. CDR3 protein: CASKNPTVSTEAFF. The CDR3 DNA reads as TGTGCCAGCAAAAACCCGACAGTTTCGACTGAAGCTTTCTTT.

The chain recombines TRBV7-6 with TRBJ2-3; no reliable D call. Per the germline V gene, CDR1 is SGHVS and CDR2 is FNYEAQ. The CDR3 is made up of 13 amino acids. V lost 5 bases to trimming and J lost 4 bases, with 10 bases between them. CDR3 nucleotides: TGTGCCAGCAGCGAATTTGGAGCAGATACGCAGTATTTT. This gives the protein CASSEFGADTQYF.

This clonotype was observed once. J is TRBJ1-2 and V is TRBV27, with a weak D call TRBD1 (5 bases). This CDR3 contains 13 residues. CDR1 and CDR2 (germline): MNHEY, SMNVEV (reference sequence). The V gene lost 5 bases and the J gene lost 2 bases, with 9 bases spanning the gap. CDR3 protein: CASSPTENYGYTF. CDR3 nucleotide sequence: TGTGCCAGCAGTCCGACAGAGAACTATGGCTACACCTTC.

V gene TRBV4-3 combines with J gene TRBJ1-2; the D gene is possibly TRBD1 (5 bases). The CDR3 is 20 amino acids. V lost 0 bases and J lost 6, with 29 bases in between. Germline CDR1 is LGHNA and CDR2 is YSLEER. The CDR3 is CASSQDLVRSWDPTGDGYTF. The CDR3 bases are TGCGCCAGCAGCCAAGATCTTGTCCGTTCTTGGGACCCGACCGGGGATGGCTACACCTTC.

This clonotype has just a few counts. This chain uses TRBV19 with TRBJ2-1; possibly TRBD1 for D (6 bases). Germline V gene sequence: CDR1 LNHDA, CDR2 SQIVND (reference sequence). V lost 5 bases and J lost 0, with 14 bases in between. This CDR3 has 16 amino acids. The CDR3, as DNA: TGTGCCAGTAGTCGGCGGACAGACTTCTCCTACAATGAGCAGTTCTTC. Protein sequence: CASSRRTDFSYNEQFF.